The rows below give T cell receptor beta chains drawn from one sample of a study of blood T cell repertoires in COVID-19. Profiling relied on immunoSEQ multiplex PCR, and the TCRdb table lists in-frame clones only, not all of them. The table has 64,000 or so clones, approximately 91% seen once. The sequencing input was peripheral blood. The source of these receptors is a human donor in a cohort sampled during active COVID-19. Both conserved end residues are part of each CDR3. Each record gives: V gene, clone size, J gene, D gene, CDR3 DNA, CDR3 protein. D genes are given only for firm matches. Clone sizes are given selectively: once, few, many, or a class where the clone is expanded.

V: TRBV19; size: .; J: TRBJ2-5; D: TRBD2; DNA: TGTGCCAGTACCCAGACTAGCGGAGCGCAAGAGACCCAGTACTTC; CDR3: CASTQTSGAQETQYF
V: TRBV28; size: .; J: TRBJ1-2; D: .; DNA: TGTGCCAGCAGTTTATCCCGGGTTAACTATGGCTACACCTTC; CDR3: CASSLSRVNYGYTF
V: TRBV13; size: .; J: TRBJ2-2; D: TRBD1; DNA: TGTGCCAGCAGCTGGGGGCGGACAGGGGGCGAAGGACAGGTCATCGGGGAGCTGTTTTTT; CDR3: CASSWGRTGGEGQVIGELFF
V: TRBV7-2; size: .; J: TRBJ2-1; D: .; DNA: TGTGCCAGCAGCTTAACGTCCGTCAGGACAAGCAATGAGCAGTTCTTC; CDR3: CASSLTSVRTSNEQFF
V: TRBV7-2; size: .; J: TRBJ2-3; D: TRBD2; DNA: TGTGCCAGCAGCTTAAGGGGTGGACTAGCGGGAACAGATACGCAGTATTTT; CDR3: CASSLRGGLAGTDTQYF
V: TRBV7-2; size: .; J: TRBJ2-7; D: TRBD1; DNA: TGTGCCAGCAGCTTAGCGCATATCGGGACAGGGCCCTACGAGCAGTACTTC; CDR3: CASSLAHIGTGPYEQYF
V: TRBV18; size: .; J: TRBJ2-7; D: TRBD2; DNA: TGTGCCAGCTCAGAAAGACTAGCGGGAGCCTACGAGCAGTACTTC; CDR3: CASSERLAGAYEQYF
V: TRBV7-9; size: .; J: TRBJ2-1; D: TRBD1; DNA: TGTGCCAGCAGCTTCCTCCCGGGACAGGGGAGCTCCTACAATGAGCAGTTCTTC; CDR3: CASSFLPGQGSSYNEQFF
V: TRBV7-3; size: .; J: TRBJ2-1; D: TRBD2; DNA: TGTGCCAGCAGCGACGGACTAGCGGGAGAAGAGCAGTTCTTC; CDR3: CASSDGLAGEEQFF
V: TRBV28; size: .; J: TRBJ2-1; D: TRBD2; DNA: TGTGCCATCCGGGGACTAGCGCCCAATGAGCAGTTCTTC; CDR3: CAIRGLAPNEQFF
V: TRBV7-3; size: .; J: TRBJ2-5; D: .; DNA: TGTGCCAGCAGCTTATTGTCCAGATCGGAGACCCAGTACTTC; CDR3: CASSLLSRSETQYF
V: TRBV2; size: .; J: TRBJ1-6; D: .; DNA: TGTGCCAGCAAGGGGGGGCCTAATTCACCCCTCCACTTT; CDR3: CASKGGPNSPLHF
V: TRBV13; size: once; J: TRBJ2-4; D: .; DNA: TGTGCCAGCAGCCCGGTGGGGGGTGCCAAAAACATTCAGTACTTC; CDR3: CASSPVGGAKNIQYF
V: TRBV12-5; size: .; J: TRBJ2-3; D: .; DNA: TGTGCTAGTGGTTTGGGAGACAAGAATTTAGGGAGAGATACGCAGTATTTT; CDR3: CASGLGDKNLGRDTQYF
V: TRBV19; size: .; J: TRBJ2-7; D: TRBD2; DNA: TGTGCCAGTCGACTAGCGGGCTCCTACGAGCAGTACTTC; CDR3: CASRLAGSYEQYF
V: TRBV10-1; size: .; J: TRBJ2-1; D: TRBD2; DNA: TGCGCCAGCAGTGAGTCGAACGGACTAGCGGGAGCAAATGAGCAGTTCTTC; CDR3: CASSESNGLAGANEQFF
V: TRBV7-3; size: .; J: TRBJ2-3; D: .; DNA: TGTGCCAGCAGCTTGGGTGCAGGGGAGGGGACAGATACGCAGTATTTT; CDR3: CASSLGAGEGTDTQYF
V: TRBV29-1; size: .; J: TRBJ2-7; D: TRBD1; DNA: TGCAGCGTTGAAGATATCGGGACAGGGGATTACGAGCAGTACTTC; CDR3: CSVEDIGTGDYEQYF
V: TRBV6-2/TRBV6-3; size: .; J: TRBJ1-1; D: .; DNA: TGTGCCAGCAGTTACTCGAGGGGGGGCAAGAACACTGAAGCTTTCTTT; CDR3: CASSYSRGGKNTEAFF
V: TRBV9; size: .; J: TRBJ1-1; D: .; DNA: TGTGCCAGCAGTTCAAGGAGGGGAAGAGGTGAAGCTTTCTTT; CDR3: CASSSRRGRGEAFF
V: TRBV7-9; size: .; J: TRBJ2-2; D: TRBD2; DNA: TGTGCCAGCAGCTTAGCTAGCGGGGCCGGGGAGCTGTTTTTT; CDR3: CASSLASGAGELFF
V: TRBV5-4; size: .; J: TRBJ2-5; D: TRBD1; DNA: TGTGCCAGCAGCCGAGGGACAGCTGGGACCAGGGAGGAGACCCAGTACTTC; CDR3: CASSRGTAGTREETQYF
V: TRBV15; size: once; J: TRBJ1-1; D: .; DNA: TGTGCCACCAGCAGAGATCGCGGGGTGTCTTTCTTT; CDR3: CATSRDRGVSFF
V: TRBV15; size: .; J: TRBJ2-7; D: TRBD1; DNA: TGTGCCACCAGCGCCGGGACAGGGGACTACGAGCAGTACTTC; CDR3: CATSAGTGDYEQYF
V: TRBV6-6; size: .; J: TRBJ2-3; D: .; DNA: TGTGCCAGCACCCAGTCCACAGATACGCAGTATTTT; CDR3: CASTQSTDTQYF
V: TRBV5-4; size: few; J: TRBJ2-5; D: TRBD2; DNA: TGTGCCAGCAGCGCAAACGGGGGGGCGAAGAGGGAGACCCAGTACTTC; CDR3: CASSANGGAKRETQYF
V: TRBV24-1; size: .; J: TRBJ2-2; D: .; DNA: TGTGCCACCAGGAGGGGGTACACCGGGGAGCTGTTTTTT; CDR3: CATRRGYTGELFF
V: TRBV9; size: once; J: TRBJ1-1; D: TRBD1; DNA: TGTGCCAGCAGCGTAGCCCCAGGGGGAGAGGGGACTGAAGCTTTCTTT; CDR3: CASSVAPGGEGTEAFF
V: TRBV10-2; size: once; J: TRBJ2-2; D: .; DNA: TGCGCCAGCAGTGCCAATTGGGGGGCGAACACCGGGGAGCTGTTTTTT; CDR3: CASSANWGANTGELFF
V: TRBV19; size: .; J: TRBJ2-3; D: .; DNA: TGTGCCAGTAGTGGGGACACCGCGGGCACAGATACGCAGTATTTT; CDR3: CASSGDTAGTDTQYF
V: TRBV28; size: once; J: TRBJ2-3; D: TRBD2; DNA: TGTGCCAGCAGTTTATCGGGGAGGGGCACAGATACGCAGTATTTT; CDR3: CASSLSGRGTDTQYF
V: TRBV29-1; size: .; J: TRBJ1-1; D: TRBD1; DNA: TGCAGCGCTAGGGACAGGGGTTACACTGAAGCTTTCTTT; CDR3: CSARDRGYTEAFF
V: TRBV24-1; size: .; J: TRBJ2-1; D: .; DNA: TGTGCCACCAGTGATTTGGGCGGGGGCCCGTACAATGAGCAGTTCTTC; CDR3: CATSDLGGGPYNEQFF
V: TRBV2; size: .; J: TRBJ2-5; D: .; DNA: TGTGCCAGCAGTGAATCAGTCCAAGAGACCCAGTACTTC; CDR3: CASSESVQETQYF
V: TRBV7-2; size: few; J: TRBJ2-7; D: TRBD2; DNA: TGTGCCAGCAGCATCACCGGGACTAGCGGGAGCTACGAGCAGTACTTC; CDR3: CASSITGTSGSYEQYF
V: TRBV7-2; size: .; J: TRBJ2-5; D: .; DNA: TGTGCCAGCAGCTTAGATACAGGTATACGACGGGAGACCCAGTACTTC; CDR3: CASSLDTGIRRETQYF
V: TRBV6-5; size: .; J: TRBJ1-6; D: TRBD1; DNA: TGTGCCAGTAGGGAGGACAGGTTTAATTCACCCCTCCACTTT; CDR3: CASREDRFNSPLHF
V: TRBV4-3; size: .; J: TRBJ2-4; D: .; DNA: TGCGCCAGCAGCCAAGAGGCAGGGGAATTAGCCAAAAACATTCAGTACTTC; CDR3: CASSQEAGELAKNIQYF
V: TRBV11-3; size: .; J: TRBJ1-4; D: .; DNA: TGTGCCAGCAGTTTCGGGGGGCTGGCTAATGAAAAACTGTTTTTT; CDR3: CASSFGGLANEKLFF
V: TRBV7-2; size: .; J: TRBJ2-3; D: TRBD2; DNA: TGTGCCAGCAGCCTCTCTCTACTAGCGGGAGGTTTGTCAGATACGCAGTATTTT; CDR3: CASSLSLLAGGLSDTQYF
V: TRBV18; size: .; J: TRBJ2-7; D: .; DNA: TGTGCCAGCTCACCCGGGGAAGCCTACGAGCAGTACTTC; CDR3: CASSPGEAYEQYF